This T cell receptor (beta chain) was identified in a study of shared clonotypes between healthy human individuals. The CDR3 runs to 15 residues. Per the germline V gene, CDR1 is MRHNA and CDR2 is SNTAGT. Note on this clone: A much larger clonotype is one base distant, so this may be a read error. Other DNA sequences in the sample encode the same CDR3.

PCR replicates performed on unsorted PBMC used approximately 310 ng DNA, 30,000 or so T cell genomes. Sequenced by immunoSEQ multiplex PCR; TCRdb stores in-frame clones only, minus some. The sample has approximately 440,000 clones, over 60% seen once. The material sequenced was PBMCs. This TCR was recovered from a woman in her 40s in good health. Some clones in this sample may be carry-over from other donors' samples. The chain is built from TRBV6-4 and TRBJ2-2, with D possibly TRBD2 on 6 matching bases. Here the CDR3 DNA reads TGTGCCAGCAGTGACGGGTCGGGAGACACCGGGGAGCTGTTCTTT. Amino acid sequence: CASSDGSGDTGELFF.